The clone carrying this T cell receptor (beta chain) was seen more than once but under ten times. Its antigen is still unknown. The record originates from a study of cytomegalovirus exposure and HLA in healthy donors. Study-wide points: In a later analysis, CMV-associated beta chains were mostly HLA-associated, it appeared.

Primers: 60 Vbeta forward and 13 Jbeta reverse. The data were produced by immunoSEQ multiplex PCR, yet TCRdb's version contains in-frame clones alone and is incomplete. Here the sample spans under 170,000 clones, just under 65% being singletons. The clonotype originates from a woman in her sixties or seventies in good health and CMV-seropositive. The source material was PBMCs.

In nucleotides, the CDR3 is TGTGCCAGCAGTAAGAATGGACAGATTAATGAAAAACTGTTTTTT. Its translation: CASSKNGQINEKLFF. The chain couples TRBV7-9 to TRBJ1-4, with D possibly being TRBD1 (6 bases). Trimming shortened V by 6 bases and J by 4 bases, and 15 bases separated the two germline ends. The germline V gene has CDR1 SEHNR and CDR2 FQNEAQ (reference sequence). This CDR3 is 15 amino acids long.